This T cell receptor (beta chain) was profiled in a study of CD8 T cells in Susac syndrome. Roughly 0.5 to 1 ug RNA was reverse transcribed with random hexamers. Coverage of TCR beta CDR3 amplification by immunoSEQ multiplex PCR extended to 54 Vbeta and 13 Jbeta. TCRdb re-analysed the immunoSEQ multiplex PCR reads in MiXCR, keeping a single row per CDR3 protein. Of roughly 120,000 distinct CDR3 sequences listed, about 94% are singletons. Germline CDR1 and CDR2: SGDLS and YYNGEE. Germline trimming cut 4 bases from V and 0 bases from J; bases unmatched to any gene: 8. CDR3 length equals 17 residues. Sequencing of TCR beta was performed on blood CD8+ and CD4+ T cells. In the multiple sclerosis control group, patients were treatment-naive and had stable or active relapsing-remitting disease. Negative isolation yielded CD4+ and CD8+ T cells, and FACS enriched TEMRA cells.

Specimen: CD4+ T cells from PBMCs. The J gene is TRBJ2-4, the V gene TRBV9; 9 bases match TRBD1. This sequence originates from a human donor with multiple sclerosis. CDR3 loop: CASSPPGTGIAKNIQYF. The CDR3, as DNA: TGTGCCAGCAGCCCCCCCGGGACAGGGATAGCCAAAAACATTCAGTACTTC.